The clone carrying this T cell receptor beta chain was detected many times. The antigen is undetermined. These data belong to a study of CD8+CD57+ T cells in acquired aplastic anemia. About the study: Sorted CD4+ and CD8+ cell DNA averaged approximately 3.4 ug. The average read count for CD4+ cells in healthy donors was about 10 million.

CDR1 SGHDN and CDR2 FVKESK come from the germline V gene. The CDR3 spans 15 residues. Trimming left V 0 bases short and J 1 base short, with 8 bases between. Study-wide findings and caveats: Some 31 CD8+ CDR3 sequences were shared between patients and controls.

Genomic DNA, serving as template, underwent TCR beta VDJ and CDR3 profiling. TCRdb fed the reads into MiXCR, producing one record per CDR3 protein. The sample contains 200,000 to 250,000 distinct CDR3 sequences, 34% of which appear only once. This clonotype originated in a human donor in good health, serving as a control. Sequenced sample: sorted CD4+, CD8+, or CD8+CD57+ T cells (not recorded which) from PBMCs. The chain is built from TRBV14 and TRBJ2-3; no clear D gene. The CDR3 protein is CASSQESWRTDTQYF. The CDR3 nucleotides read TGTGCCAGCAGCCAAGAAAGTTGGCGCACAGATACGCAGTATTTT.